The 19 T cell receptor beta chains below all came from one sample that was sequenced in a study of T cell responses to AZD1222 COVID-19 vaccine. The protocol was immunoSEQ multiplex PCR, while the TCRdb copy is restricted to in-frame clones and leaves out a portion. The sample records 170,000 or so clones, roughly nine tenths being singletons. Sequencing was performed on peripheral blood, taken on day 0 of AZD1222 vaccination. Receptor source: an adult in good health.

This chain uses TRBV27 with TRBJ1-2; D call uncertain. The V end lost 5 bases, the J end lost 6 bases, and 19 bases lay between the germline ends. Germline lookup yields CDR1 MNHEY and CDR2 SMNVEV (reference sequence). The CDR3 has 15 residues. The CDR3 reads CASSGRGRIQHGYTF. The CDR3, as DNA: TGTGCCAGCAGTGGGCGAGGGAGGATTCAGCATGGCTACACCTTC.

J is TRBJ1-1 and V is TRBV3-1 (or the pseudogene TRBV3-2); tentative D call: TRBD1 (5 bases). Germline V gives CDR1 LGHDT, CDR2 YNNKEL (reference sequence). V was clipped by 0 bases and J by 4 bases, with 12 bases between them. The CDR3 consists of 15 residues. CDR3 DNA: TGTGCCAGCAGCCAAGACCTAGGGGTTGGCACTGAAGCTTTCTTT. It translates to CASSQDLGVGTEAFF.

The CDR3 DNA is TGCGCCAGCAGCCAAATAGGGACTAGAACTCACAATGAGCAGTTCTTC. Its translation is CASSQIGTRTHNEQFF. This chain connects TRBV4-3 to TRBJ2-1, with 8 positions matching TRBD2. Trimming removed 2 bases from V and 5 bases from J; junction bases left unmatched: 8. Germline V gene sequence: CDR1 LGHNA, CDR2 YSLEER. The CDR3 length is 16 residues.

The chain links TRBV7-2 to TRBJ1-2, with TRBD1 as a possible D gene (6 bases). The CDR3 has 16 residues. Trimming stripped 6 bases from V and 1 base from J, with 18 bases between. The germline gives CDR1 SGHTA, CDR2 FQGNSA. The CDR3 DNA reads TGTGCCAGCAGAAAGGGAGGGGGAGGCCTTAACTATGGCTACACCTTC. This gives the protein CASRKGGGGLNYGYTF.

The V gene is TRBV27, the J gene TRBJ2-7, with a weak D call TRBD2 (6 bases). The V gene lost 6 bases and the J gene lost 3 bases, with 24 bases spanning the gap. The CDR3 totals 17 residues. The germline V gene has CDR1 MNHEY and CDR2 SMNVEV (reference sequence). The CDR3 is CASSPSGGSITVYEQYF. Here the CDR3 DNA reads TGTGCCAGCAGCCCCTCCGGGGGATCGATCACGGTCTACGAGCAGTACTTC.

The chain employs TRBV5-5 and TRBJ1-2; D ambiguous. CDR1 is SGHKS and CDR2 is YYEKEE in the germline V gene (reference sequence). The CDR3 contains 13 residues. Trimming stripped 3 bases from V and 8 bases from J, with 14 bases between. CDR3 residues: CASSSDGTWGYTF. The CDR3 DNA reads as TGTGCCAGCAGCTCGGACGGAACATGGGGCTACACCTTC.

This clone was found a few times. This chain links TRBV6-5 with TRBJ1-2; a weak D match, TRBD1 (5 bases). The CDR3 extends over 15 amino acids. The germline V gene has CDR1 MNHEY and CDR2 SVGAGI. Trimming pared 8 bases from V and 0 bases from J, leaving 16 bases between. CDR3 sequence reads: CASRTRDGANYGYTF. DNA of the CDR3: TGTGCCAGCCGGACCCGGGACGGCGCTAACTATGGCTACACCTTC.

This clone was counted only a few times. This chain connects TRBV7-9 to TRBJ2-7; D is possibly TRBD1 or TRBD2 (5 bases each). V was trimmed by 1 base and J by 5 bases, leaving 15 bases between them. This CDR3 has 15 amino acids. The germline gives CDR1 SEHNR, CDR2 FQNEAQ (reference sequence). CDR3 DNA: TGTGCCAGCAGCTTAGGTTGGGCAGGGAGTGACGAGCAGTACTTC. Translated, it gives CASSLGWAGSDEQYF.

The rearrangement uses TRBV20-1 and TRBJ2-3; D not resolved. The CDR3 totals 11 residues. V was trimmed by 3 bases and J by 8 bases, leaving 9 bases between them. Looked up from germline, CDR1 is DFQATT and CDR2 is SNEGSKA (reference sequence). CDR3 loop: CSARSPGTQYF. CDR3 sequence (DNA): TGCAGTGCTAGGTCGCCGGGTACGCAGTATTTT.

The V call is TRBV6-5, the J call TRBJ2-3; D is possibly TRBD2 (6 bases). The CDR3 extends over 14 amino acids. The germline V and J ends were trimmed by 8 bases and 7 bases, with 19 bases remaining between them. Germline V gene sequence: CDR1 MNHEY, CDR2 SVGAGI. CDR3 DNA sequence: TGTGCCAGCCGAAAGTCCGCGGGAATTAATACGCAGTATTTT. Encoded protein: CASRKSAGINTQYF.

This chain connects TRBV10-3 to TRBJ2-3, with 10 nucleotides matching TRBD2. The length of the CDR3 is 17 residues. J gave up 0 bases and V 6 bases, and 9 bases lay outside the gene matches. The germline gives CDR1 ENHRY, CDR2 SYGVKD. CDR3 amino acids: CAIREPLAGGSTDTQYF. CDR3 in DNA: TGTGCCATCAGAGAGCCCTTAGCGGGGGGCAGCACAGATACGCAGTATTTT.

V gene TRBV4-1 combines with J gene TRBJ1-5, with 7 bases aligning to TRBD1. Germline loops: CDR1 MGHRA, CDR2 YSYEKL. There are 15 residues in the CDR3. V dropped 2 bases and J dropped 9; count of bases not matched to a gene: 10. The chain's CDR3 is CASSQRQGDWGPQHF. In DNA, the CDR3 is TGCGCCAGCAGCCAAAGGCAGGGGGATTGGGGGCCCCAGCATTTT.

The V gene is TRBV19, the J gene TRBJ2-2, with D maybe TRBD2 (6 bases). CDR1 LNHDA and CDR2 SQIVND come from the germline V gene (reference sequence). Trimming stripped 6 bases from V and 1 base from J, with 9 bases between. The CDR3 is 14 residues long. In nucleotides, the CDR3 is TGTGCCAGTAGCTCCGGGGGGAACACCGGGGAGCTGTTTTTT. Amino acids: CASSSGGNTGELFF.

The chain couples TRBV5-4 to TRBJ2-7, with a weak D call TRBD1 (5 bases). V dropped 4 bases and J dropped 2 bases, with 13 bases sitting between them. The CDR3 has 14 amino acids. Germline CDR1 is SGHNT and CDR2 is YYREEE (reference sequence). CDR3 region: CASSTQTATYEQYF. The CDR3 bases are TGTGCCAGCAGCACTCAGACAGCCACCTACGAGCAGTACTTC.

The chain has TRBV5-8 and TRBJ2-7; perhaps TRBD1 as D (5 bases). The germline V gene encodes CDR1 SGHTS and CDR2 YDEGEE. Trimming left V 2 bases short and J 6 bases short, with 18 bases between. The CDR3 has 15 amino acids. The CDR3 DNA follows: TGTGCCAGCAGCTTAAACCTCATGGGGCGCAGCGAGCAGTACTTC. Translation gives CASSLNLMGRSEQYF.

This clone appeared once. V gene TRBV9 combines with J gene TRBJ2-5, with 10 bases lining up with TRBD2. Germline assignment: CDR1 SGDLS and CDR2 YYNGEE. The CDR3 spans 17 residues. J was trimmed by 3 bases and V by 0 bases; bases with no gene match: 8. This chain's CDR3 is CASSVDPAGGPKETQYF. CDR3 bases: TGTGCCAGCAGCGTAGACCCAGCGGGGGGGCCGAAAGAGACCCAGTACTTC.

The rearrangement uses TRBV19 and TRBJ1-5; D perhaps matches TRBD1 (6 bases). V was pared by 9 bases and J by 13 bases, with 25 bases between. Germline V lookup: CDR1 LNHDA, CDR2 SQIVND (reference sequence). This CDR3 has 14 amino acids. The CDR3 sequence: CASNSLGGFGYQHF. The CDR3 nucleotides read TGTGCCAGCAATAGTTTGGGGGGCTTCGGTTATCAGCATTTT. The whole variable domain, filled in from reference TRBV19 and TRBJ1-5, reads DGGITQSPKYLFRKEGQNVTLSCEQNLNHDAMYWYRQDPGQGLRLIYYSQIVNDFQKGDIAEGYSVSREKKESFPLTVTSAQKNPTAFYLCASNSLGGFGYQHFGDGTRLSIL.

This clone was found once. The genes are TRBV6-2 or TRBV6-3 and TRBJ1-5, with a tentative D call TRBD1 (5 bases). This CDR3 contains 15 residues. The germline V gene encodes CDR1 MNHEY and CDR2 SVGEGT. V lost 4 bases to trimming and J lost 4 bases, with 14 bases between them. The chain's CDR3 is CASSLVLGPNQPQHF. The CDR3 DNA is TGTGCCAGCAGTTTAGTTTTGGGGCCGAATCAGCCCCAGCATTTT.

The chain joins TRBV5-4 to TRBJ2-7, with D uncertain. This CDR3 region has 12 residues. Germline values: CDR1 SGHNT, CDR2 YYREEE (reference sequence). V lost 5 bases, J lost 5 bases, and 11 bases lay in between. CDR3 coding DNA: TGTGCCAGCAGTCTGAAAGAAAACGAGCAGTACTTC. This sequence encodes CASSLKENEQYF.